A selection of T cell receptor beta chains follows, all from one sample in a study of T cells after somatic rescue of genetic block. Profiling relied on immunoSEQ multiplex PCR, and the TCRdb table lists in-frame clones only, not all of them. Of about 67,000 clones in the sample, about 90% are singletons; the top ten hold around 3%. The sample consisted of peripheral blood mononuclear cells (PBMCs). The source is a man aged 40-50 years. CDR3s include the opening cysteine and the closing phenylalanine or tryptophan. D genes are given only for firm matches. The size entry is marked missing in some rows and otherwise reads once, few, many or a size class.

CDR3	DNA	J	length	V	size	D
CASSRDRESSEAFF	TGTGCCAGCAGCAGGGACAGGGAAAGCTCTGAAGCTTTCTTT	TRBJ1-1	14	TRBV11-1	few	TRBD1
CASSAAGTRYF	TGCGCCAGCAGCGCCGCCGGGACTCGGTATTTT	TRBJ2-3	11	TRBV5-1	-	-
CASTFSGGAGTDTQYF	TGTGCCAGCACCTTTAGCGGGGGAGCTGGCACAGATACGCAGTATTTT	TRBJ2-3	16	TRBV9	-	TRBD2
CATSALRLGEGRYTQYF	TGTGCCACCAGCGCCCTCAGGTTGGGGGAGGGGAGATATACGCAGTATTTT	TRBJ2-3	17	TRBV15	once	TRBD2
CASISYNSPLHF	TGTGCCAGCATCTCCTATAATTCACCCCTCCACTTT	TRBJ1-6	12	TRBV7-2	-	-
CASRWPGGNTEAFF	TGTGCCAGCAGATGGCCTGGGGGGAACACTGAAGCTTTCTTT	TRBJ1-1	14	TRBV28	-	-
CAWTSGTGESPLHF	TGTGCCTGGACGTCCGGGACAGGGGAATCACCCCTCCACTTT	TRBJ1-6	14	TRBV30	once	TRBD1
CASSPWDRLNYGYTF	TGTGCCAGCAGTCCCTGGGACAGACTAAACTATGGCTACACCTTC	TRBJ1-2	15	TRBV27	once	TRBD1
CSASRGAEAFF	TGCAGTGCTAGCCGGGGGGCTGAAGCTTTCTTT	TRBJ1-1	11	TRBV20-1	-	-
CASSPGASEPQHF	TGTGCCAGCAGCCCCGGGGCTTCAGAGCCCCAGCATTTT	TRBJ1-5	13	TRBV5-6	-	-
CASSQGTVLTSNQPQHF	TGTGCCAGCAGCCAAGGGACAGTTTTAACGAGCAATCAGCCCCAGCATTTT	TRBJ1-5	17	TRBV27	-	TRBD1
CASSYQKGGSPGELFF	TGTGCCAGCAGTTACCAAAAGGGGGGAAGCCCCGGGGAGCTGTTTTTT	TRBJ2-2	16	TRBV6-5	-	-
CASSEGTTNEKLFF	TGCGCCAGCAGTGAGGGGACAACTAATGAAAAACTGTTTTTT	TRBJ1-4	14	TRBV5-1	-	-
CASSPANPALGETQYF	TGTGCCAGCTCACCCGCAAACCCCGCACTTGGAGAGACCCAGTACTTC	TRBJ2-5	16	TRBV18	-	-
CASSSIQGEDQPQHF	TGTGCCAGCAGCTCGATACAGGGGGAGGATCAGCCCCAGCATTTT	TRBJ1-5	15	TRBV11-2	once	TRBD1
CASSEAARVGLFF	TGTGCCAGCAGTGAAGCGGCCAGGGTAGGACTGTTTTTT	TRBJ1-4	13	TRBV2	-	-
CASSIGARTGMNTEAFF	TGTGCCAGTAGTATAGGGGCCAGGACAGGCATGAACACTGAAGCTTTCTTT	TRBJ1-1	17	TRBV19	-	TRBD1
CASSSGGETQYF	TGCGCCAGCAGCTCAGGGGGTGAGACCCAGTACTTC	TRBJ2-5	12	TRBV5-1	-	TRBD1
CSVERGDNEQFF	TGCAGCGTTGAAAGGGGAGACAATGAGCAGTTCTTC	TRBJ2-1	12	TRBV29-1	-	-
CASRNSGRSLEQYF	TGTGCCAGCAGAAATAGCGGGAGGTCCCTCGAGCAGTACTTC	TRBJ2-7	14	TRBV11-2	-	TRBD2
CASSIPGGSSYNEQFF	TGTGCCAGCAGCATCCCGGGCGGGAGCTCCTACAATGAGCAGTTCTTC	TRBJ2-1	16	TRBV11-2	-	TRBD2
CASSDRGTDTQYF	TGTGCCAGCAGCGACAGGGGCACAGATACGCAGTATTTT	TRBJ2-3	13	TRBV7-9	-	TRBD1
CASSPGRAGELFF	TGTGCCAGCAGCCCGGGGAGGGCCGGGGAGCTGTTTTTT	TRBJ2-2	13	TRBV5-6	-	TRBD2
CASSESNRATEAFF	TGCGCCAGCAGTGAGTCGAACAGGGCCACTGAAGCTTTCTTT	TRBJ1-1	14	TRBV10-1	-	-
CASTSLAPDTQYF	TGTGCCAGCACCTCACTAGCCCCAGATACGCAGTATTTT	TRBJ2-3	13	TRBV28	-	-
CASSTTGGDSPLHF	TGTGCCAGCAGCACGACAGGGGGCGATTCACCCCTCCACTTT	TRBJ1-6	14	TRBV9	few	TRBD1
CASSQDRDRRTDTQYF	TGCGCCAGCAGCCAAGACCGGGACAGGCGCACAGATACGCAGTATTTT	TRBJ2-3	16	TRBV4-1	-	TRBD1
CASRGLWEETQYF	TGCGCCAGCAGGGGGCTTTGGGAGGAGACCCAGTACTTC	TRBJ2-5	13	TRBV5-1	-	-
CASSLGLLNTEAFF	TGTGCCAGCAGCTTGGGACTCCTGAACACTGAAGCTTTCTTT	TRBJ1-1	14	TRBV7-9	-	-
CASVGAGETQYF	TGTGCCAGCGTCGGGGCTGGGGAGACCCAGTACTTC	TRBJ2-5	12	TRBV6-5	-	-
CASSFAGRNTEAFF	TGCGCCAGCAGCTTCGCAGGGAGAAACACTGAAGCTTTCTTT	TRBJ1-1	14	TRBV5-1	-	-
CAGQGVSLRVENSPLHF	TGTGCCGGACAGGGGGTATCCCTTCGTGTTGAAAATTCACCCCTCCACTTT	TRBJ1-6	17	TRBV30	-	TRBD1
CASSSRDDLYNEQFF	TGTGCCAGCAGCTCCCGGGACGACCTTTACAATGAGCAGTTCTTC	TRBJ2-1	15	TRBV4-2	-	-
CASSFLGQGTSEQYF	TGTGCCAGCAGCTTTCTAGGACAGGGTACTAGCGAGCAGTACTTC	TRBJ2-7	15	TRBV5-4	-	TRBD1
CASSVAANRSPLHF	TGTGCCAGCAGCGTAGCAGCAAACCGTTCACCCCTCCACTTT	TRBJ1-6	14	TRBV9	-	-
CASSRGPSASYNEQFF	TGTGCCAGCAGCCGGGGTCCAAGCGCCTCCTACAATGAGCAGTTCTTC	TRBJ2-1	16	TRBV11-2	-	-
CASSAGTGGFYEQYF	TGTGCCAGCAGCGCCGGGACAGGGGGCTTCTACGAGCAGTACTTC	TRBJ2-7	15	TRBV13	-	TRBD1